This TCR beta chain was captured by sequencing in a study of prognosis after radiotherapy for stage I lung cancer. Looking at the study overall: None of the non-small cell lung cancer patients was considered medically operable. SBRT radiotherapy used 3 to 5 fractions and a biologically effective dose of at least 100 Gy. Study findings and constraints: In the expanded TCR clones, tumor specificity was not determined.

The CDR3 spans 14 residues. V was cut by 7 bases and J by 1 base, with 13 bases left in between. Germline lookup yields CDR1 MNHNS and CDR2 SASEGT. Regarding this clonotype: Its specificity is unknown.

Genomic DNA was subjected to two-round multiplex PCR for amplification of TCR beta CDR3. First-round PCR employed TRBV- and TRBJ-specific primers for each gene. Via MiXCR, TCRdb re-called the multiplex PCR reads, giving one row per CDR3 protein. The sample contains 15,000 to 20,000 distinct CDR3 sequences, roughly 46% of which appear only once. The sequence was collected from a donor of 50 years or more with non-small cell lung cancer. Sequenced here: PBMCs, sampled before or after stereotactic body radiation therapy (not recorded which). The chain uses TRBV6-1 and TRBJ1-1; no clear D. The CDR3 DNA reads TGTGCCAGCACAGGCTGGCTGAAGAACACTGAAGCTTTCTTT. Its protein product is CASTGWLKNTEAFF.